This T cell receptor beta chain was found in a study of cytomegalovirus exposure and HLA in healthy donors. The V end was cut by 11 bases, the J end by 7 bases, with 15 bases between. CDR1 and CDR2 from the germline V gene are MNHEY and SMNVEV (reference sequence). This CDR3 has 11 residues. Amplification used 60 Vbeta primers and 13 Jbeta primers. Assay: immunoSEQ multiplex PCR; the TCRdb copy retains only in-frame clones and omits some. The sample gives about 140,000 clones, more than 60% of which show up once; about 9.4% is in the top ten. Sequencing was done on a sample of PBMCs. The receptor was derived from a man aged 25-45 years in good health and CMV-seropositive. The gene calls are TRBV27 and TRBJ2-7, with D perhaps matching TRBD1 (6 bases). The CDR3 protein is CASQRGLEQYF. CDR3 nucleotides: TGTGCCTCCCAGAGGGGGTTAGAGCAGTACTTC.